This T cell receptor beta chain was sequenced for a study of blood T cell repertoires in COVID-19. Background on the study: Italy, Spain and the United States were the sources of the convalescent and acute COVID-19 samples.

V dropped 0 bases and J dropped 9; count of bases not matched to a gene: 2. The CDR3 totals 13 residues. Germline V gives CDR1 MGHRA, CDR2 YSYEKL. The repertoire was sequenced with immunoSEQ multiplex PCR; TCRdb's copy has only in-frame clones and lacks some. The sample has around 420,000 clones, approximately 88% seen once. Participants were aged about 18 to 95 years, lived in under 25 US areas, and enrolled virtually. The chain combines TRBV4-1 with TRBJ2-1; 7 bases line up with TRBD2. Sequencing was performed on PBMCs or T cells enriched from blood (not recorded which). The source of this sequence is a middle-aged woman with acute COVID-19. In DNA, the CDR3 is TGCGCCAGCAGCCAAGATCCGGGGGGTGAGCAGTTCTTC. Translating it yields CASSQDPGGEQFF.